The 11 T cell receptor beta chains reported below all come from one sample, sequenced in a study of T-cell memory formation after mild COVID-19. Using its own MiXCR run on the 5' RACE reads, TCRdb lists one record per CDR3 protein. Of around 440,000 distinct CDR3 sequences in the sample, roughly 18% were seen once. The sequenced sample was PBMCs or a T cell subset sorted from them (not recorded which). All receptors derive from an adult woman who had mild COVID-19 (a few samples of this study predate the infection). Cell type and time point are not known.

The chain recombines TRBV7-9 with TRBJ2-3; 11 nucleotides align to TRBD2. Germline V lookup: CDR1 SEHNR, CDR2 FQNEAQ (reference sequence). The CDR3 has 17 amino acids. V shed 5 bases and J 1 base; nucleotides not matched to a gene: 8. The CDR3 region has the DNA TGTGCCAGCAGCCCTGGGACTAGCGGCGCACGCACAGATACGCAGTATTTT. Translated: CASSPGTSGARTDTQYF. The variable domain in full, completed from reference TRBV7-9 and TRBJ2-3, reads DTGVSQNPRHKITKRGQNVTFRCDPISEHNRLYWYRQTLGQGPEFLTYFQNEAQLEKSRLLSDRFSAERPKGSFSTLEIQRTEQGDSAMYLCASSPGTSGARTDTQYFGPGTRLTVL.

The V and J genes are TRBV3-1 and TRBJ2-7; 9 nucleotides line up with TRBD2. This CDR3 region has 18 residues. Germline V lookup: CDR1 LGHDT, CDR2 YNNKEL (reference sequence). V shed 2 bases, J shed 1 base, and the junction held 12 bases outside the gene matches. This chain's CDR3 is CASSQRLSPGLASYEQYF. In DNA form, the CDR3 reads TGTGCCAGCAGCCAACGATTATCTCCGGGACTAGCTTCCTACGAGCAGTACTTC.

The J gene is TRBJ1-3, the V gene TRBV20-1, with a tentative D call TRBD1 (5 bases). With 6 bases removed from V and 2 bases from J, the gap between germline ends came to 17 bases. Per the germline V gene, CDR1 is DFQATT and CDR2 is SNEGSKA (reference sequence). CDR3 length equals 15 residues. CDR3 in amino acids: CSASPGQGPGNTIYF. CDR3 sequence (DNA): TGCAGTGCCTCACCGGGGCAGGGTCCTGGAAACACCATATATTTT.

This clonotype was observed a handful of times. The V gene is TRBV5-1, the J gene TRBJ2-7; the D gene is possibly TRBD2 (5 bases). The CDR3 covers 14 residues. CDR1 is SGHRS and CDR2 is YFSETQ in the germline V gene. The V gene lost 0 bases and the J gene lost 6 bases, with 13 bases spanning the gap. In DNA form, the CDR3 reads TGCGCCAGCAGCTTGGACGACCCCGGGATCGAGCAGTACTTC. It specifies CASSLDDPGIEQYF.

The rearrangement uses TRBV9 and TRBJ1-6; no reliable D call. Per the germline V gene, CDR1 is SGDLS and CDR2 is YYNGEE. Between the trimmed V and J ends, which lost 4 bases and 3 bases, there was a span of 11 bases. The CDR3 totals 15 residues. CDR3 loop: CASSPAEGYNSPLHF. Written as DNA, the CDR3 is TGTGCCAGCAGCCCCGCAGAAGGCTATAATTCACCCCTCCACTTT.

This clonotype was observed a few times. The genes are TRBV13 and TRBJ2-1, with D hard to call. The germline V gene encodes CDR1 PRHDT and CDR2 FYEKMQ (reference sequence). This CDR3 has 13 amino acids. V shed 5 bases and J shed 3 bases, with 8 bases lying between them. DNA of the CDR3: TGTGCCAGCAGCCCAGGTAACTACAATGAGCAGTTCTTC. This gives the protein CASSPGNYNEQFF. The full variable domain, its missing parts supplied by reference TRBV13 and TRBJ2-1, is AAGVIQSPRHLIKEKRETATLKCYPIPRHDTVYWYQQGPGQDPQFLISFYEKMQSDKGSIPDRFSAQQFSDYHSELNMSSLELGDSALYFCASSPGNYNEQFFGPGTRLTVL.

This clonotype was seen a handful of times. This rearrangement joins TRBV19 to TRBJ2-1; 13 positions agree with TRBD2. V gave up 9 bases and J gave up 7 bases; unmatched junction bases: 6. There are 14 residues in the CDR3. CDR1 and CDR2 from the germline V gene are LNHDA and SQIVND (reference sequence). The CDR3 sequence: CASQTSGGRNEQFF. Here the CDR3 DNA reads TGTGCCAGCCAGACTAGCGGGGGGAGGAATGAGCAGTTCTTC.

The rearrangement links TRBV5-1 to TRBJ2-2, with TRBD1 matching over 7 bases. The CDR3 extends over 15 amino acids. V lost 2 bases and J lost 6; bases outside the gene matches: 7. Per germline, CDR1 SGHRS and CDR2 YFSETQ. As DNA, the CDR3 is TGCGCCAGCAGCTTTGGGACCGACAGGGCCGGGGAGCTGTTTTTT. It specifies CASSFGTDRAGELFF.

The chain is built from TRBV7-2 and TRBJ2-1; D remains unclear. CDR1 is SGHTA and CDR2 is FQGNSA in the germline V gene. The CDR3 is 12 residues long. V was trimmed by 6 bases and J by 6 bases, leaving 9 bases between them. As DNA, the CDR3 is TGTGCCAGCAGACCGGCTTCCAATGAGCAGTTCTTC. Its translation: CASRPASNEQFF.

The chain uses TRBV7-9 and TRBJ2-3, with D possibly matching TRBD2 (6 bases). With 5 bases removed from V and 1 base from J, the gap between germline ends came to 13 bases. The germline V gene has CDR1 SEHNR and CDR2 FQNEAQ (reference sequence). This CDR3 has 15 amino acids. CDR3 sequence reads: CASSMRSGRTDTQYF. In nucleotides, the CDR3 is TGTGCCAGCAGCATGCGTAGCGGACGCACAGATACGCAGTATTTT.

The chain uses TRBV24-1 and TRBJ1-2, with 7 bases aligning to TRBD1. The CDR3 covers 16 residues. CDR1 KGHDR and CDR2 SFDVKD come from the germline V gene. Trimming removed 4 bases from V and 0 bases from J; junction bases left unmatched: 7. CDR3 loop: CATSDYDRVPNYGYTF. For the CDR3, the DNA is TGTGCCACCAGTGACTACGACAGGGTTCCTAACTATGGCTACACCTTC.